Below are 8 T cell receptor beta chains sequenced from a single sample in a study of shared clonotypes between healthy human individuals. Sequencing was performed with immunoSEQ multiplex PCR; in TCRdb, only in-frame clones are kept and a portion is missing. The table records roughly 2.1 million clones, around 93% of them present only once. The naive CD8 fraction comprised CD45RO-negative cells positively selected for CCR7 and excluded terminally differentiated effector memory CD45RA+ cells. Sequenced material: naive CD8+ T cells from PBMCs. The receptors shown here come from a man between 18 and 35 years old in good health. Some clones in this sample may be carry-over from other donors' samples.

This chain links TRBV10-2 with TRBJ2-7, with D perhaps TRBD1 (6 bases). Germline CDR1 reads WSHSY; CDR2 reads SAAADI. The CDR3 covers 13 residues. The V end lost 4 bases, the J end lost 4 bases, and 11 bases lay between the germline ends. For the CDR3, the DNA is TGCGCCAGCAGTGCGGCCAGGGGTTACGAGCAGTACTTC. As protein: CASSAARGYEQYF.

This clone was seen once. CDR3 sequence: CASREGTETGELFF. As DNA, the CDR3 is TGTGCCAGCAGGGAGGGGACAGAGACCGGGGAGCTGTTTTTT. The V and J genes are TRBV9 and TRBJ2-2; TRBD1 might be the D (7 bases). Deletions cut 5 bases from V and 5 bases from J, with 13 bases between. The CDR3 runs to 14 residues. Germline V gives CDR1 SGDLS, CDR2 YYNGEE.

The rearrangement joins TRBV28 to TRBJ2-7; D unresolved. The V gene lost 5 bases and the J gene lost 5 bases, with 13 bases spanning the gap. The germline V gene encodes CDR1 MDHEN and CDR2 SYDVKM. The CDR3 runs to 13 residues. The CDR3 nucleotides read TGTGCCAGCAGTCCCTCTGGCGGCCACGAGCAGTACTTC. This encodes CASSPSGGHEQYF.

V gene TRBV27 combines with J gene TRBJ2-5; 7 bases agree with TRBD1. V lost 3 bases to trimming and J lost 4 bases; unmatched junction nucleotides: 11. Germline V lookup: CDR1 MNHEY, CDR2 SMNVEV (reference sequence). The CDR3 is 16 amino acids. The CDR3 region is CASSLVRQGGGETQYF. CDR3 bases: TGTGCCAGCAGTTTGGTCAGACAGGGTGGAGGAGAGACCCAGTACTTC.

V is TRBV18 and J is TRBJ1-5; D is undetermined. The CDR3 is 15 residues long. V lost 3 bases, J lost 0 bases, and 9 bases lay in between. Germline CDR1 KGHSH, CDR2 LQKENI. CDR3 protein: CASSPTRTSNQPQHF. The CDR3 DNA reads TGTGCCAGCTCACCCACTCGAACTAGCAATCAGCCCCAGCATTTT.

V and J are TRBV7-3 and TRBJ2-3; D is ambiguous. V was pared by 5 bases and J by 3 bases, with 15 bases between. This CDR3 has 15 amino acids. Germline CDR1 and CDR2: SGHTA and FQGTGA. The CDR3: CASSPEHSRTDTQYF. The CDR3 DNA follows: TGTGCCAGCAGCCCCGAACACTCAAGGACAGATACGCAGTATTTT.

This clone appeared once. The chain combines TRBV6-6 with TRBJ1-2; 10 nucleotides match TRBD1. The junction had 2 bases not matched to a gene; V was cut back by 2 bases and J by 5 bases. Germline V lookup: CDR1 MNHNY, CDR2 SVGAGI (reference sequence). The CDR3 is 14 residues long. The CDR3 DNA is TGTGCCAGCAGTTACGACAGGGGGCCGTATGGCTACACCTTC. Its protein is CASSYDRGPYGYTF.

Only one count was recorded for this clone. CDR3 residues: CASSIPFMGTGELFF. CDR3 coding DNA: TGTGCCAGTAGTATTCCCTTCATGGGCACCGGGGAGCTGTTTTTT. The V gene is TRBV19, the J gene TRBJ2-2; D not resolved. This CDR3 region has 15 residues. Germline values: CDR1 LNHDA, CDR2 SQIVND (reference sequence). The V gene lost 3 bases and the J gene lost 4 bases, with 12 bases spanning the gap.